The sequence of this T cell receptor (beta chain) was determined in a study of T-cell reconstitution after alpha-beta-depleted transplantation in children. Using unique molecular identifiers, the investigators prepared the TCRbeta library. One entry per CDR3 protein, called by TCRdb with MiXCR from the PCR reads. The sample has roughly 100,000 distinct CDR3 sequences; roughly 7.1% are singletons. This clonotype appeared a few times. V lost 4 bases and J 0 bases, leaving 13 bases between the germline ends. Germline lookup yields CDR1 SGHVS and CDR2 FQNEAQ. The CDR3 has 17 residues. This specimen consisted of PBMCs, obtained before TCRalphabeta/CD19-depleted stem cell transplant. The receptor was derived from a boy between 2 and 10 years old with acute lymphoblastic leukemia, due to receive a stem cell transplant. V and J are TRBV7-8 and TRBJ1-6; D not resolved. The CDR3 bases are TGTGCCAGCAGCTCATTATGGAGGAGCTCCTATAATTCACCCCTCCACTTT. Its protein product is CASSSLWRSSYNSPLHF. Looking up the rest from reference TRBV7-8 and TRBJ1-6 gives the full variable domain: GAGVSQSPRYKVAKRGQDVALRCDPISGHVSLFWYQQALGQGPEFLTYFQNEAQLDKSGLPSDRFFAERPEGSVSTLKIQRTQQEDSAVYLCASSSLWRSSYNSPLHFGNGTRLTVT.